This T cell receptor (beta chain) was identified in a study of response to subunit inactivated influenza vaccine (dated by TCRdb to the late 2010s). General notes on the study: To follow how T cells responded to a trivalent subunit inactivated influenza vaccine, the researchers relied on deep quantitative profiling of the T cell receptor repertoire.

Library preparation employed RT-PCR. The sequencing machine was an Illumina HiSeq 2500. Through fastp at Q25 and MiXCR, TCRdb rebuilt clones from the public reads, retaining in-frame beta chains. Every entry covers one CDR3 protein and lists the most common genes and DNA from its rows. The table for this sample lists around 480,000 distinct CDR3 sequences; more than 15% of them were counted only once. Jointly, the top ten make up less than 4% of the sample. A few counts support this clonotype. It lacks a known antigen. Base qualities are not recorded, but no much larger clone differs from it by a single base. Here is what the overall study found, with its caveats: According to the authors, only a limited number of new T cells may be recruited by each seasonal influenza vaccination.

Based on the germline V gene (reference sequence), the CDR1 and CDR2 sequences are DFQATT and SNEGSKA. Spanning cysteine to phenylalanine, the CDR3 consists of 13 amino acids. CDR3 DNA is the only sequence kept; it has 39 bases, read in frame from the first base. V is cut by 0 bases and J by 0 bases, and the space between the germline ends is 2 bases. The origin of this receptor is a man between 50 and 70 years old who received an inactivated influenza vaccine. Donor details come from another sample of the same person, matched by shared clones. Sample: CD4+ T cells sorted from PBMCs, taken about 23 months after vaccination. The sequence is built from TRBV20-1 and TRBJ2-2, with the D gene not confidently named. The CDR3 protein is CSARESNTGELFF. The nucleotide sequence reads as follows: TGCAGTGCTAGAGAATCGAACACCGGGGAGCTGTTTTTT.